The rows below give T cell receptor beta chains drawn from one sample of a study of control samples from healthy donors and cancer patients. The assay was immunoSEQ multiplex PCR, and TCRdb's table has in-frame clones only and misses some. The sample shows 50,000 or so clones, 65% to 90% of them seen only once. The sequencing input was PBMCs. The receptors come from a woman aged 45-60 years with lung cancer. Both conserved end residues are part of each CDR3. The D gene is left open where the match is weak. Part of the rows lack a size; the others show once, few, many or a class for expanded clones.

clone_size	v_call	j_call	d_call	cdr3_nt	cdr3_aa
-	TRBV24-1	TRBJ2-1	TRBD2	TGTGCCACCAGTTCGTCGGGGGGGCGGGGGAATGAGCAGTTCTTC	CATSSSGGRGNEQFF
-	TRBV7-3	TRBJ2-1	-	TGTGCCAGCAGCTTGAATCGGGGGACCTACAATGAGCAGTTCTTC	CASSLNRGTYNEQFF
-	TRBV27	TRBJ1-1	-	TGTGCCAGCAACTCACCTGGGGGAGGCACTGAAGCTTTCTTT	CASNSPGGGTEAFF
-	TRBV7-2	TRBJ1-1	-	TGTGCCAGCAGCTTCGGGTCCAGGTCTGAAGCTTTCTTT	CASSFGSRSEAFF
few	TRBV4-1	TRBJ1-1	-	TGCGCCAGCAGCCAAAATATAGGGGAGATAGCTGAAGCTTTCTTT	CASSQNIGEIAEAFF
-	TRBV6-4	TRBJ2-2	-	TGTGCCAGCAGTGGACAGAGTACCGGGGAGCTGTTTTTT	CASSGQSTGELFF
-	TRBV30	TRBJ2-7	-	TGTGCCTGGAGTGTCGGGCAGCTCGAGCAGTACTTC	CAWSVGQLEQYF
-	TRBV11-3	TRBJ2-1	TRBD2	TGTGCCAGCAGCCGGGAGGTCTCCTACAATGAGCAGTTCTTC	CASSREVSYNEQFF
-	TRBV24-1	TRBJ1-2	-	TGTGCCACCAGTGATCGCGCCCCCAGTGCGGGGGATGGCTACACCTTC	CATSDRAPSAGDGYTF
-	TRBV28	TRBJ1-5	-	TGTGCCAGCTCTACCCGGACGGGTGATCAGCCCCAGCATTTT	CASSTRTGDQPQHF
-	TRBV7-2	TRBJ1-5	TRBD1	TGTGCCAGCAGCCGGGACAGCACGTATAGCAATCAGCCCCAGCATTTT	CASSRDSTYSNQPQHF
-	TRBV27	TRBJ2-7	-	TGTGCCAGCAGAGGACTGACAGCGGTCTCCTACGAGCAGTACTTC	CASRGLTAVSYEQYF
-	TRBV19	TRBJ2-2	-	TGTGCCAGTAGAACTCGACAGGCTGGGGACACCGGGGAGCTGTTTTTT	CASRTRQAGDTGELFF
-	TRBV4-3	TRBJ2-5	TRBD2	TGCGCCAGCAGCCAAGAGGAGCGGGGGGGCCAAGAGACCCAGTACTTC	CASSQEERGGQETQYF
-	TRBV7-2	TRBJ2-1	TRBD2	TGTGCCAGCAGCTTAAACCCGGGGGGGAATGAGCAGTTCTTC	CASSLNPGGNEQFF
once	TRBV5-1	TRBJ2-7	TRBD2	TGCGCCAGCAGCATCCAGACTAGCGGGGGCGAGCAGTACTTC	CASSIQTSGGEQYF
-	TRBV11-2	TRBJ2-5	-	TGTGCCAGCAGCTTCTGGGGGGCCACCCAAGAGACCCAGTACTTC	CASSFWGATQETQYF
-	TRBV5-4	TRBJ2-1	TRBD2	TGTGCCAGCAGCTTGGGTGGGACTAGCCGGGCAGGGGAGCAGTTCTTC	CASSLGGTSRAGEQFF
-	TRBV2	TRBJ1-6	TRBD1	TGTGCCAGCAGTCTTCGGACAGGGGTTTCACCCCTCCACTTT	CASSLRTGVSPLHF
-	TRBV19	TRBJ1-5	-	TGTGCCAGTAGTATCAGTTTACCTCAGCCCCAGCATTTT	CASSISLPQPQHF
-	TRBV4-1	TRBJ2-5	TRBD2	TGCGCCAGCAGTCGACTAGCGGGGACCCAAGAGACCCAGTACTTC	CASSRLAGTQETQYF
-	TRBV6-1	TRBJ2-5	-	TGTGCCAGCAGTGACGAGACAGCCCAAGAGACCCAGTACTTC	CASSDETAQETQYF
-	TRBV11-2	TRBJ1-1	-	TGTGCCAGCAGCTTAGACTACGCGAACACTGAAGCTTTCTTT	CASSLDYANTEAFF
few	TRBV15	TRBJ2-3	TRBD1	TGTGCCACCAGCTTAGGACAGGGGGGGACAGATACGCAGTATTTT	CATSLGQGGTDTQYF
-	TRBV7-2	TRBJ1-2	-	TGTGCCAGCAGCTCCGATTTCTCCCGGCGGGGCTACACCTTC	CASSSDFSRRGYTF
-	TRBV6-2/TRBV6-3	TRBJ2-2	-	TGTGCCAGCAGTTACGACAGACACACCGGGGAGCTGTTTTTT	CASSYDRHTGELFF
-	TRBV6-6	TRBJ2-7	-	TGTGCCAGCAGTCCGACTGTCTCCTACGAGCAGTACTTC	CASSPTVSYEQYF
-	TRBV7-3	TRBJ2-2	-	TGTGCCAGCAGCTTAACGGGGGCGGCCGGGGAGCTGTTTTTT	CASSLTGAAGELFF
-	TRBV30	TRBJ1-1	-	TGTGCCTGGTCAGGGCGGGGTTTGGACACTGAAGCTTTCTTT	CAWSGRGLDTEAFF
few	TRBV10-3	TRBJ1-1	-	TGTGCCATCAGCCCGGAGGGGCTGAACACTGAAGCTTTCTTT	CAISPEGLNTEAFF
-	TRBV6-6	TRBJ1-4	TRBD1	TGTGCCAGCATCCGGACAGGGATGAATGAAAAACTGTTTTTT	CASIRTGMNEKLFF
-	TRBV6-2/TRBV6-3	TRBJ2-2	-	TGTGCCAGCAGTTACTCGATGGTGGGGGTGGGCGCCGGGGAGCTGTTTTTT	CASSYSMVGVGAGELFF
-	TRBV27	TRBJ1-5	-	TGTGCCAGCAGTTTTTCCGGTTCCGAACAGCCCCAGCATTTT	CASSFSGSEQPQHF
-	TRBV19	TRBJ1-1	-	TGTGCCAGTAGTCCAGACGAGAGAACCGCTGAAGCTTTCTTT	CASSPDERTAEAFF
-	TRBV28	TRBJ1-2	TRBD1	TGTGCCAGCAGTTTTTGGGAGGGGGCAGCCCTATATGGCTACACCTTC	CASSFWEGAALYGYTF
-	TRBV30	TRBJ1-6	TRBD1	TGTGCCTGGCTAAGCCCGGGACAGGGGAATTCACCCCTCCACTTT	CAWLSPGQGNSPLHF
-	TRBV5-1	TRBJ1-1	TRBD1	TGCGCCAGCAGAGTGAATCCAGGGGGGACTGAAGCTTTCTTT	CASRVNPGGTEAFF
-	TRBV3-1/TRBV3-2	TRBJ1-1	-	TGTGCCAGCAGCCGGCTGGACGGGGGTCGAGAAGCTTTCTTT	CASSRLDGGREAFF
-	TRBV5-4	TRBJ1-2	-	TGTGCCAGCAGCTTGGTCTCCGGGGACTATGGCTACACCTTC	CASSLVSGDYGYTF
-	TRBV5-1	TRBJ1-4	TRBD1	TGCGCCAGCAGCTTGGCCGAGGGGGCCAATGAAAAACTGTTTTTT	CASSLAEGANEKLFF
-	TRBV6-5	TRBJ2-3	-	TGTGCCAGCAGTTACTCTGGGGGCGCAGATACGCAGTATTTT	CASSYSGGADTQYF
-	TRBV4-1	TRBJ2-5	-	TGCGCCAGCAGCCATATCGGGAGTCGAGAGACCCAGTACTTC	CASSHIGSRETQYF
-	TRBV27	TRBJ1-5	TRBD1	TGTGCCAGCAGGTCAGGGGGTGGCAATCAGCCCCAGCATTTT	CASRSGGGNQPQHF
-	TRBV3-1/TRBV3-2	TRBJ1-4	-	TGTGCCAGCAGCCAAAGGGGAGAACTGTTTTTT	CASSQRGELFF